A selection of T cell receptor beta chains follows, all from one sample in a study of graft-versus-host responses after intestinal transplantation. Data came from immunoSEQ multiplex PCR; TCRdb stores just in-frame clones and leaves some out. The sample has 90,000 to 130,000 clones; 90% to 95% are singletons. Which antigens these TCRs recognize remains unknown. Material: unstimulated CD8+ T cells sorted from spleen or lymph node cells, obtained before intestinal transplant. These receptors were obtained from a human donor who received an intestinal transplant. CDR3s include the opening cysteine and the closing phenylalanine or tryptophan. D genes are given only for firm matches. For some rows the clone size is stated as once, few or many, or as a class when expanded; others skip it.

J: TRBJ2-7
V: TRBV5-1
D: .
size: .
CDR3: CASSIGRASSYEQYF
DNA: TGCGCCAGCAGTATAGGGCGCGCGAGCTCCTACGAGCAGTACTTC

J: TRBJ2-7
V: TRBV14
D: .
size: .
CDR3: CASSQEVPAAPYEQYF
DNA: TGTGCCAGCAGCCAAGAGGTGCCAGCCGCGCCTTACGAGCAGTACTTC

J: TRBJ2-7
V: TRBV6-6
D: .
size: .
CDR3: CASEARERYEQYF
DNA: TGTGCCAGCGAGGCCAGGGAGAGGTACGAGCAGTACTTC

J: TRBJ2-7
V: TRBV9
D: .
size: .
CDR3: CASSPASQTYEQYF
DNA: TGTGCCAGCAGTCCCGCTAGCCAAACATACGAGCAGTACTTC

J: TRBJ2-1
V: TRBV7-8
D: TRBD2
size: .
CDR3: CASSLGVGLAGGDEQFF
DNA: TGTGCCAGCAGCTTAGGGGTTGGGCTAGCGGGAGGCGATGAGCAGTTCTTC

J: TRBJ1-3
V: TRBV5-1
D: TRBD1
size: .
CDR3: CASSPGPGTGLSGNTIYF
DNA: TGCGCCAGCAGCCCCGGTCCCGGGACAGGGCTCTCTGGAAACACCATATATTTT

J: TRBJ1-5
V: TRBV27
D: .
size: .
CDR3: CASSLSGDYSNQPQHF
DNA: TGTGCCAGCAGTTTATCCGGGGATTATAGCAATCAGCCCCAGCATTTT

J: TRBJ2-1
V: TRBV7-9
D: .
size: .
CDR3: CASSRSTINEQFF
DNA: TGTGCCAGCAGCCGCTCCACCATAAATGAGCAGTTCTTC

J: TRBJ1-1
V: TRBV29-1
D: TRBD1
size: .
CDR3: CSVTTGLTEAFF
DNA: TGCAGCGTTACGACAGGGTTGACTGAAGCTTTCTTT

J: TRBJ1-1
V: TRBV23-1
D: .
size: .
CDR3: CASSQDYRVSGTEAFF
DNA: TGCGCCAGCAGTCAGGATTACAGGGTTTCAGGGACTGAAGCTTTCTTT

J: TRBJ1-3
V: TRBV28
D: .
size: .
CDR3: CASVWGSGNTIYF
DNA: TGTGCCAGCGTGTGGGGATCTGGAAACACCATATATTTT

J: TRBJ2-5
V: TRBV11-2
D: .
size: .
CDR3: CASSFGREGETQYF
DNA: TGTGCCAGCAGCTTTGGGCGGGAAGGAGAGACCCAGTACTTC

J: TRBJ2-7
V: TRBV27
D: .
size: once
CDR3: CASRGRYEQYF
DNA: TGTGCCAGCAGGGGGCGATACGAGCAGTACTTC

J: TRBJ2-1
V: TRBV6-5
D: .
size: once
CDR3: CASSYGGNEQFF
DNA: TGTGCCAGCAGTTACGGCGGCAATGAGCAGTTCTTC

J: TRBJ2-1
V: TRBV29-1
D: .
size: .
CDR3: CSARGGRGNEQFF
DNA: TGCAGCGCCAGAGGGGGTCGGGGTAATGAGCAGTTCTTC

J: TRBJ1-4
V: TRBV2
D: TRBD1
size: .
CDR3: CASNAGTGSKLFF
DNA: TGTGCCAGCAACGCCGGGACAGGTTCAAAACTGTTTTTT

J: TRBJ2-7
V: TRBV5-1
D: TRBD2
size: .
CDR3: CASSLGGSPTYEQYF
DNA: TGCGCCAGCAGCTTGGGCGGGAGCCCCACCTACGAGCAGTACTTC

J: TRBJ2-3
V: TRBV6-5
D: TRBD2
size: .
CDR3: CASSYPGGAGGVF
DNA: TGTGCCAGCAGTTACCCCGGTGGAGCGGGAGGTGTTTTT

J: TRBJ2-1
V: TRBV27
D: .
size: .
CDR3: CASSLEASPNEQFF
DNA: TGTGCCAGCAGTTTAGAGGCCTCCCCCAATGAGCAGTTCTTC

J: TRBJ2-7
V: TRBV7-2
D: TRBD1
size: once
CDR3: CASSNLGDSYYEQYF
DNA: TGTGCCAGCTCCAACCTCGGGGACAGCTACTACGAGCAGTACTTC

J: TRBJ2-7
V: TRBV7-9
D: TRBD1
size: .
CDR3: CASSSTGTGTSYEQYF
DNA: TGTGCCAGCAGCTCGACCGGGACAGGCACCTCCTACGAGCAGTACTTC

J: TRBJ2-1
V: TRBV10-2
D: .
size: once
CDR3: CASSAGSNYNEQFF
DNA: TGCGCCAGCAGTGCCGGTTCCAACTACAATGAGCAGTTCTTC

J: TRBJ2-1
V: TRBV27
D: TRBD2
size: .
CDR3: CASSLSGRGNEQFF
DNA: TGTGCCAGCAGTCTTAGCGGGAGGGGCAATGAGCAGTTCTTC

J: TRBJ2-1
V: TRBV21-1
D: .
size: .
CDR3: CASSKKYGTRESHNEQFF
DNA: TGTGCCAGCAGCAAAAAGTACGGGACCAGGGAATCTCACAATGAGCAGTTCTTC

J: TRBJ2-7
V: TRBV4-1
D: .
size: .
CDR3: CASSQDPAFYEQYF
DNA: TGCGCCAGCAGCCAAGATCCGGCTTTTTACGAGCAGTACTTC

J: TRBJ2-3
V: TRBV27
D: TRBD1
size: .
CDR3: CASSSGQGLPDTQYF
DNA: TGTGCCAGCAGTTCGGGACAGGGGCTACCGGATACGCAGTATTTT

J: TRBJ2-7
V: TRBV7-6
D: .
size: .
CDR3: CASSRGQPYEQYF
DNA: TGTGCCAGCAGCCGTGGACAGCCCTACGAGCAGTACTTC

J: TRBJ2-1
V: TRBV19
D: TRBD1
size: .
CDR3: CASTPTGWNEQFF
DNA: TGTGCCAGTACCCCGACAGGGTGGAATGAGCAGTTCTTC

J: TRBJ2-2
V: TRBV7-9
D: TRBD2
size: .
CDR3: CASSLGAGGPYTGELFF
DNA: TGTGCCAGCAGCTTAGGGGCGGGAGGGCCATACACCGGGGAGCTGTTTTTT

J: TRBJ2-1
V: TRBV7-7
D: .
size: .
CDR3: CASSLSRAYNEQFF
DNA: TGTGCTAGCAGCTTATCGCGGGCATACAATGAGCAGTTCTTC

J: TRBJ2-2
V: TRBV10-3
D: TRBD2
size: .
CDR3: CAIAGGPNTGELFF
DNA: TGTGCCATCGCGGGAGGGCCGAACACCGGGGAGCTGTTTTTT

J: TRBJ1-2
V: TRBV29-1
D: .
size: .
CDR3: CSVPGGDGGYTF
DNA: TGCAGCGTGCCTGGAGGAGACGGTGGCTACACCTTC

J: TRBJ2-3
V: TRBV7-9
D: TRBD1
size: once
CDR3: CASSFKTGTGEDTQYF
DNA: TGTGCCAGCAGCTTCAAAACCGGGACAGGGGAAGATACGCAGTATTTT

J: TRBJ2-1
V: TRBV5-1
D: TRBD2
size: .
CDR3: CASSPGLADNEQFF
DNA: TGCGCCAGCAGCCCGGGACTAGCGGACAATGAGCAGTTCTTC

J: TRBJ2-1
V: TRBV6-1
D: .
size: .
CDR3: CASSLGQFNEQFF
DNA: TGTGCCAGCAGCCTAGGACAGTTCAATGAGCAGTTCTTC

J: TRBJ2-1
V: TRBV9
D: TRBD2
size: .
CDR3: CASSGTSPYNEQFF
DNA: TGTGCCAGCAGCGGGACTAGCCCGTACAATGAGCAGTTCTTC

J: TRBJ2-1
V: TRBV2
D: TRBD2
size: .
CDR3: CASRLAGGYNEQFF
DNA: TGTGCCAGCAGGCTAGCGGGAGGCTACAATGAGCAGTTCTTC

J: TRBJ2-3
V: TRBV6-1
D: .
size: .
CDR3: CASSYGWSDTQYF
DNA: TGTGCCAGCAGTTATGGTTGGTCAGATACGCAGTATTTT

J: TRBJ1-2
V: TRBV19
D: .
size: .
CDR3: CASSNGPSYGYTF
DNA: TGTGCCAGTAGTAACGGACCGAGCTATGGCTACACCTTC

J: TRBJ2-7
V: TRBV9
D: .
size: .
CDR3: CASSVDPSGYEQYF
DNA: TGTGCCAGCAGCGTAGACCCCAGTGGGTACGAGCAGTACTTC

J: TRBJ2-1
V: TRBV2
D: .
size: .
CDR3: CASTGRAYNEQFF
DNA: TGTGCCAGCACTGGTCGAGCGTACAATGAGCAGTTCTTC

J: TRBJ2-7
V: TRBV18
D: TRBD1
size: .
CDR3: CASSPLTPGGLPQREQYF
DNA: TGTGCCAGCTCACCACTTACCCCAGGGGGCCTACCCCAGCGCGAGCAGTACTTC

J: TRBJ2-6
V: TRBV9
D: .
size: .
CDR3: CASSVASYSGANVLTF
DNA: TGTGCCAGCAGCGTAGCGAGCTACTCTGGGGCCAACGTCCTGACTTTC

J: TRBJ2-1
V: TRBV11-1
D: TRBD1
size: once
CDR3: CASTNRGGLNEQFF
DNA: TGTGCCAGCACCAACAGGGGCGGCTTAAATGAGCAGTTCTTC

J: TRBJ2-1
V: TRBV25-1
D: .
size: .
CDR3: CASKGSGRPTYNEQFF
DNA: TGTGCCAGCAAGGGAAGTGGGAGGCCCACCTACAATGAGCAGTTCTTC

J: TRBJ1-2
V: TRBV5-4
D: .
size: .
CDR3: CASSLSGSRGYTF
DNA: TGTGCCAGCAGCCTGTCAGGGTCTCGGGGCTACACCTTC

J: TRBJ2-2
V: TRBV27
D: .
size: .
CDR3: CASRTLDAGELFF
DNA: TGTGCCAGCAGGACGCTAGATGCCGGGGAGCTGTTTTTT

J: TRBJ2-7
V: TRBV6-6
D: TRBD1
size: .
CDR3: CASSGQGANEQYF
DNA: TGTGCCAGCAGCGGACAGGGGGCTAATGAGCAGTACTTC

J: TRBJ2-2
V: TRBV9
D: .
size: .
CDR3: CASSVDLGGELFF
DNA: TGTGCCAGCAGCGTAGACCTAGGCGGGGAGCTGTTTTTT

J: TRBJ1-2
V: TRBV10-1
D: .
size: .
CDR3: CASSESKYYGYTF
DNA: TGCGCCAGCAGTGAATCGAAATACTATGGCTACACCTTC

J: TRBJ1-1
V: TRBV29-1
D: .
size: .
CDR3: CSVGRPVGAFF
DNA: TGCAGCGTGGGTCGACCGGTAGGAGCTTTCTTT